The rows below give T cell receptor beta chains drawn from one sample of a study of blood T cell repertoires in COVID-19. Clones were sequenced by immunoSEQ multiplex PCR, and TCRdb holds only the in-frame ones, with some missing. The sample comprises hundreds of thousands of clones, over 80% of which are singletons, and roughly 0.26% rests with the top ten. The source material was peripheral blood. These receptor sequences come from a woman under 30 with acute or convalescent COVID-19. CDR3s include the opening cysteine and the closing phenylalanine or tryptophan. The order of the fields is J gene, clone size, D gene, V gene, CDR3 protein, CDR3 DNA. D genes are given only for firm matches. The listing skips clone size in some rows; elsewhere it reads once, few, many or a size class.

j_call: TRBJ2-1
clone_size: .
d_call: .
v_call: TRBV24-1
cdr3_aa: CATSDFIEGRNEQFF
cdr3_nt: TGTGCCACCAGTGATTTTATAGAGGGAAGGAATGAGCAGTTCTTC

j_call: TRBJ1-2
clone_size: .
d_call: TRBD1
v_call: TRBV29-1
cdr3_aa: CSVDRGTNYGYTF
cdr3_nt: TGCAGCGTTGACAGGGGGACTAACTATGGCTACACCTTC

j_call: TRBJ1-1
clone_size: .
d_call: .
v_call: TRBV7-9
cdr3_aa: CASSFKPEAFF
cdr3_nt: TGTGCCAGCAGCTTTAAGCCCGAAGCTTTCTTT

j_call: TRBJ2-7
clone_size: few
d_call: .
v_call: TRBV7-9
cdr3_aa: CASSSDRLTRPYEQYF
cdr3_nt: TGTGCCAGCAGTTCAGACAGGTTAACCCGACCCTACGAGCAGTACTTC

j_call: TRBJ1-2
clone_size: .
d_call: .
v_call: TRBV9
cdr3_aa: CASSPSPGFTYGYTF
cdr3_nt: TGTGCCAGCAGCCCCTCACCAGGGTTTACCTATGGCTACACCTTC

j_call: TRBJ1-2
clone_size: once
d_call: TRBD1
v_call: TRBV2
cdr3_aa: CASAVSLTGGKGYTF
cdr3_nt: TGTGCCAGCGCCGTTTCCCTGACAGGGGGGAAAGGCTACACCTTC

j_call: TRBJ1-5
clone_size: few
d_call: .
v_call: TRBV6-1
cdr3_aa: CASSEAPGSPGGPQHF
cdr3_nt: TGTGCCAGCAGTGAAGCCCCCGGGTCCCCCGGGGGGCCCCAGCATTTT

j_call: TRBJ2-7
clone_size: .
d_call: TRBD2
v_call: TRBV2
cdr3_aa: CASIAGVLVAYEQYF
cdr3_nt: TGTGCCAGCATCGCGGGGGTACTCGTAGCCTACGAGCAGTACTTC

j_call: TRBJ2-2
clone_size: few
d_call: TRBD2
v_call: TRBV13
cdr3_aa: CASSPSTSGAPNTGELFF
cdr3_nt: TGTGCCAGCAGCCCCTCGACTAGCGGGGCCCCGAACACCGGGGAGCTGTTTTTT

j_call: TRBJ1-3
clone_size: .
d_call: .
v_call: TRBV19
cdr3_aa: CASSRAGVGNTIYF
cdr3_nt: TGTGCCAGTAGTAGGGCGGGGGTTGGAAACACCATATATTTT

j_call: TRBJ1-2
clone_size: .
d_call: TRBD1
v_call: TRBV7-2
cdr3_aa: CASSLRKKTGYNYGYTF
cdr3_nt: TGTGCCAGCAGCTTAAGGAAAAAGACAGGGTATAACTATGGCTACACCTTC

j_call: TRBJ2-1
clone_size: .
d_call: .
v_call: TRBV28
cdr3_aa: CASSYRTDYNEQFF
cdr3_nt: TGTGCCAGCAGTTATAGGACAGACTACAATGAGCAGTTCTTC

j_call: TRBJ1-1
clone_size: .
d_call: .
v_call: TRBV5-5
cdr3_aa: CASSFYVGVNTEAFF
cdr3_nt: TGTGCCAGCAGCTTTTATGTAGGGGTGAACACTGAAGCTTTCTTT

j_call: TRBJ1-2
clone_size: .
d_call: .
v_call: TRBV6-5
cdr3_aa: CASTLPTVLYGYTF
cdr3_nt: TGTGCCAGCACCCTTCCAACAGTCCTCTATGGCTACACCTTC

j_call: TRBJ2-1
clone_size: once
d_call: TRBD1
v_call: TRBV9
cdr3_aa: CASSVDRGSYNEQFF
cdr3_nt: TGTGCCAGCAGCGTAGACAGGGGATCCTACAATGAGCAGTTCTTC

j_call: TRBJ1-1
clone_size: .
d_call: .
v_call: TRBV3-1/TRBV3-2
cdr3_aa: CASGDSPPYEAFF
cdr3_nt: TGTGCCAGCGGAGACAGCCCTCCTTATGAAGCTTTCTTT

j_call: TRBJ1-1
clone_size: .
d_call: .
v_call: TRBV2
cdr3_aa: CASSARGGGTEAFF
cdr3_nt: TGTGCCAGCAGTGCAAGGGGCGGGGGGACTGAAGCTTTCTTT

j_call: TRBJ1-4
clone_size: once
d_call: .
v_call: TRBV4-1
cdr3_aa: CASSDIYGGQLFF
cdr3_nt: TGCGCCAGCAGCGACATATACGGGGGTCAACTGTTTTTT

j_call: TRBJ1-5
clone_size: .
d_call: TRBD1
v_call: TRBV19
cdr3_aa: CASRGQGNQPQHF
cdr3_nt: TGTGCCAGCCGCGGACAGGGCAATCAGCCCCAGCATTTT

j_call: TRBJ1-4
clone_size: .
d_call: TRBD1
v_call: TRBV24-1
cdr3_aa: CATSDYRGGREKLFF
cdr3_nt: TGTGCCACCAGTGACTACAGGGGAGGTCGCGAAAAACTGTTTTTT

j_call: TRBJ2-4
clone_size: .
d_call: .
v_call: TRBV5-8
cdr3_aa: CASRSIQGNIQYF
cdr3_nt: TGTGCCAGCAGATCAATACAGGGAAACATTCAGTACTTC

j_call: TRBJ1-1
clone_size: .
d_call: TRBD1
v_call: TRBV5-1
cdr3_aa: CASSLRQGRVGDTEAFF
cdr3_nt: TGCGCCAGCAGCCTTCGACAGGGAAGGGTCGGGGACACTGAAGCTTTCTTT

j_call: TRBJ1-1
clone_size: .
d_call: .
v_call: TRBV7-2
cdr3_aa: CASSLVGQSEAFF
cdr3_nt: TGTGCCAGCAGCTTAGTTGGGCAGTCTGAAGCTTTCTTT

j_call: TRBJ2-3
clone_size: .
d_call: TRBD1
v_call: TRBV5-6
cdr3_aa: CASSLAGTGMDTQYF
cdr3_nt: TGTGCCAGCAGCTTGGCGGGGACAGGGATGGATACGCAGTATTTT

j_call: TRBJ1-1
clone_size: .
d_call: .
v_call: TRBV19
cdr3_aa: CASSSQGKATEAFF
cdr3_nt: TGTGCCAGTAGTAGTCAGGGTAAGGCAACTGAAGCTTTCTTT

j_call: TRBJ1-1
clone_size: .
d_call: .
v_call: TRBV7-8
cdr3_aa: CASERTGTSGTEAFF
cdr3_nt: TGTGCCAGCGAACGTACAGGGACGTCCGGCACTGAAGCTTTCTTT

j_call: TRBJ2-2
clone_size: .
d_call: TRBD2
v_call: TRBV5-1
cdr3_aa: CASTVRGGLNTGELFF
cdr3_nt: TGCGCCAGCACGGTGCGGGGGGGCCTAAACACCGGGGAGCTGTTTTTT

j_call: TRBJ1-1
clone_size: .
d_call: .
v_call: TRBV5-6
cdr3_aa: CASSQITIEGNTEAFF
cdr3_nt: TGTGCCAGCAGCCAGATAACGATTGAGGGGAACACTGAAGCTTTCTTT

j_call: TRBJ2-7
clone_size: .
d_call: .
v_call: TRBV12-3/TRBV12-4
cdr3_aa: CASGIGGNEQYF
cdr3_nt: TGTGCCAGCGGTATTGGGGGGAACGAGCAGTACTTC

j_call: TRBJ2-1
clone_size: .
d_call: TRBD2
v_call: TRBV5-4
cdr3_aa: CASSPLAGAYNEQFF
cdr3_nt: TGTGCCAGCAGCCCTCTAGCGGGGGCTTACAATGAGCAGTTCTTC

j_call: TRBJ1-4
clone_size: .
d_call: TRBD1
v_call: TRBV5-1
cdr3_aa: CASSSRQGGLDEKLFF
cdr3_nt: TGCGCCAGCAGCTCTAGACAGGGAGGATTGGATGAAAAACTGTTTTTT

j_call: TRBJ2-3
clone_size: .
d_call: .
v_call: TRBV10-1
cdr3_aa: CASSESLDRPGVSTDTQYF
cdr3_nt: TGCGCCAGCAGTGAGTCACTAGACAGGCCTGGGGTTAGCACAGATACGCAGTATTTT

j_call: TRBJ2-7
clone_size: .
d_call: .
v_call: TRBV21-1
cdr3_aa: CASSELRGEDYEQYF
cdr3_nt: TGTGCCAGCAGCGAATTAAGAGGGGAGGACTACGAGCAGTACTTC

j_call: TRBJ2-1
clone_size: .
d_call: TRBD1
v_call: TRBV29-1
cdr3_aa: CSVALQDRGEDEQFF
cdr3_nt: TGCAGCGTAGCTCTCCAGGACAGGGGAGAAGATGAGCAGTTCTTC

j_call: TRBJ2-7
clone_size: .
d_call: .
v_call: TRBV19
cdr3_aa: CASSIGPVSYEQYF
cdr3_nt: TGTGCCAGTAGTATAGGGCCAGTCAGCTACGAGCAGTACTTC

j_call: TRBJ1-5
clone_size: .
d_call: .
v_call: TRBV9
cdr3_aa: CASSISDSRYQPQHF
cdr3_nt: TGTGCCAGCAGCATCTCCGACAGTCGATATCAGCCCCAGCATTTT

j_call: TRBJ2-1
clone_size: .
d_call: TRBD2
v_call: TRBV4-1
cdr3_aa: CASRFLADMGHNEQFF
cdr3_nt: TGCGCCAGCAGGTTCCTAGCGGACATGGGGCACAATGAGCAGTTCTTC

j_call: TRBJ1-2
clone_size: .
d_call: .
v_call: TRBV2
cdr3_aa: CASSPRTENYGYTF
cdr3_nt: TGTGCCAGCAGTCCTAGGACAGAGAACTATGGCTACACCTTC

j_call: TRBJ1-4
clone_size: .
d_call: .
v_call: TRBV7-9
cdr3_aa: CASSRGEFNEKLFF
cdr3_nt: TGTGCCAGCAGCCGGGGGGAATTTAATGAAAAACTGTTTTTT

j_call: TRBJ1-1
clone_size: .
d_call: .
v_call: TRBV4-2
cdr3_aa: CASSQRGTEAFF
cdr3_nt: TGTGCCAGCAGCCAAAGGGGCACTGAAGCTTTCTTT

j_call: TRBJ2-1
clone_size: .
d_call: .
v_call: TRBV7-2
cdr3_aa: CASSQDGRGRQYEQFF
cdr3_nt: TGTGCCAGCAGCCAGGACGGGCGGGGCCGCCAATATGAGCAGTTCTTC

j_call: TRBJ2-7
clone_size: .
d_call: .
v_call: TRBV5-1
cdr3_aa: CASSWQAGYEQYF
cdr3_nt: TGCGCCAGCAGCTGGCAAGCCGGGTACGAGCAGTACTTC

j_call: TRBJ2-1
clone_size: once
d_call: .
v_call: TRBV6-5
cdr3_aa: CASSFGFYNEQFF
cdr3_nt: TGTGCCAGCAGTTTTGGCTTTTACAATGAGCAGTTCTTC

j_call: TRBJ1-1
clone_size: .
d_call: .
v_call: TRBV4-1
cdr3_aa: CASSHPLGGGPAEAFF
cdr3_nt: TGCGCCAGCAGCCACCCTTTGGGAGGGGGTCCCGCTGAAGCTTTCTTT

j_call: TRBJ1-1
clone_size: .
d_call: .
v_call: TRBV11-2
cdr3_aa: CASSGAYMNTEAFF
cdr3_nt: TGTGCCAGCAGCGGGGCTTACATGAACACTGAAGCTTTCTTT

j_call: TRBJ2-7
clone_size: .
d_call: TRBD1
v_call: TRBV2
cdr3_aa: CASSERQGRIYEQYF
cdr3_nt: TGTGCCAGCAGTGAAAGACAGGGGAGGATATACGAGCAGTACTTC

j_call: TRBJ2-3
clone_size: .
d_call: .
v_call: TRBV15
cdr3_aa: CATSRVQGAPEVTDTQYF
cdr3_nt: TGTGCCACCAGCAGAGTGCAAGGGGCCCCCGAGGTAACAGATACGCAGTATTTT

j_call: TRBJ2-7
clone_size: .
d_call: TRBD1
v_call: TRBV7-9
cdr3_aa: CASSPPGQSYEQYF
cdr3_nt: TGTGCCAGCAGCCCCCCGGGACAGAGCTACGAGCAGTACTTC

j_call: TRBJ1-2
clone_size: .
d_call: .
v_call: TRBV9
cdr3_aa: CASSGDSEGYTF
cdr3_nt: TGTGCCAGCAGTGGAGACAGCGAAGGCTACACCTTC

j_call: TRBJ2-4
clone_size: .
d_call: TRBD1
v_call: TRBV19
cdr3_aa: CASSIDGTVAQYF
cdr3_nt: TGTGCCAGTAGTATAGATGGGACAGTAGCTCAGTACTTC

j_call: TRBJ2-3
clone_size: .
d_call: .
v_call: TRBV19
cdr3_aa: CASSIRPRGSTDTQYF
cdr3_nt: TGTGCCAGTAGCATCCGGCCCCGGGGTAGCACAGATACGCAGTATTTT

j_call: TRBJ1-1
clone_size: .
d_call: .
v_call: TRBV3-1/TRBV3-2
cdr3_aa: CASSPSAEAFF
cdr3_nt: TGTGCCAGCAGCCCCTCCGCTGAAGCTTTCTTT